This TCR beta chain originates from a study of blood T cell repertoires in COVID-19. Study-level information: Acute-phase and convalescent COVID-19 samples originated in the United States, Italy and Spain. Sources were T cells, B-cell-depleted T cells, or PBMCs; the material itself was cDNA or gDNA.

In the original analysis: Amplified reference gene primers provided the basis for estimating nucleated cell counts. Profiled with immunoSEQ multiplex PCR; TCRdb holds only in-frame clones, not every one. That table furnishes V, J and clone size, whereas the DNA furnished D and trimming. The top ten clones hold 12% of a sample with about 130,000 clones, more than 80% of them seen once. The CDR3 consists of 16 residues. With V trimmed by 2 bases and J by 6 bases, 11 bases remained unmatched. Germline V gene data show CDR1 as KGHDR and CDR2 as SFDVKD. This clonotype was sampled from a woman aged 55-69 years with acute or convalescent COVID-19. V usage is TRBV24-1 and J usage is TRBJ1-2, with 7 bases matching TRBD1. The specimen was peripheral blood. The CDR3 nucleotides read TGTGCCACCAGTGATTCCCGGGGACGCACAGGGGATGGCTACACCTTC. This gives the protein CATSDSRGRTGDGYTF.